This T cell receptor beta chain was sequenced during a study of blood T cell repertoires in COVID-19 (dated by TCRdb to between 2020 and 2021). Regarding the study in general: Collaborator samples came from the United States, Italy and Spain and covered acute and convalescent phases of COVID-19. Subjects who had been exposed to COVID-19, were actively infected with it, or had recovered from it provided the deeply sampled blood TCRbeta repertoires that made up the dataset. Where available, HLA class I and class II types were taken from metadata supplied by the sample provider and were not determined by assay-based typing. Samples were obtained from the ongoing ImmuneRACE study (first 160 participants) and from some 1,300 subjects provided by 6 global collaborators. The repertoires were released in a freely available public database intended as a resource for research on the immune response to SARS-CoV-2. Sample metadata almost always included a de-identified subject ID, COVID-19 status, age in years and sex. The prospective study material was composed of cDNA or gDNA derived from T cells, B-cell-depleted T cells, or PBMCs. Summary of the overall study and its limitations: How much clinical and demographic metadata was included differed by source and by participant, and the metadata was provided uncurated.

CDR1 and CDR2 are read off the germline V gene as SGHAT and FQNNGV. Inclusive of the bounding cysteine and phenylalanine, the CDR3 is 13 residues long. Of all the DNA, just the CDR3 is kept, 39 bases in frame from base 1. Trimming takes 5 bases from V and 6 bases from J, and the germline ends sit 12 bases apart. This clone was observed a single time. Its antigen is unknown. No per-base quality is available; no much larger clone lies one base away. Each collaborating institution followed its own protocols to collect whole blood in K2EDTA tubes. Collaborator samples were shipped for TCRbeta analysis as frozen whole blood, isolated PBMCs, or DNA extracted from either sample type. The immunoSEQ Assay, a bias-controlled multiplex PCR, was used to amplify TCRbeta CDR3 regions from genomic DNA. The paper's processing steps were these. Within the assay, amplification of reference gene primers was used to estimate how many nucleated cells each sample contained. To quantify the absolute abundance of each unique TCRbeta CDR3 rearrangement, sequence reads were collapsed and filtered. For each sample, productive Simpson clonality was calculated as the square root of Simpson's diversity index across productive rearrangements. Sourced from immuneACCESS, this table was stored by TCRdb with only in-frame sequences that have V and J called. A share of the clones is absent; for the studies checked, an unresolved V gene accounts for under half, and the remainder has no known explanation. The D gene and trimming were derived from the DNA, and the V and J assignments and clone size from that table. The sample data list approximately 72,000 clones, and more than 75% of these were observed just once. The biggest ten clones account for about an eighth of the sample.

This receptor chain uses TRBV11-2 and TRBJ2-3; the D gene remains uncertain. The sequence was obtained from a woman aged 60-75 years with acute or convalescent COVID-19. Sequenced material: peripheral blood. The CDR3 region has the sequence CASSPMPGDTQYF. The nucleotides are TGTGCCAGCAGCCCAATGCCCGGGGATACGCAGTATTTT.